This entry concerns a single TCR beta chain. TCRdb keeps only in-frame clones here, not all; method: immunoSEQ multiplex PCR. The sample includes 45,000 to 55,000 clones, around nine tenths seen only once; the top ten take roughly 3.5%. These data belong to a study of blood T cell repertoires in COVID-19. Looking at the study overall: The analysed material was cDNA or gDNA that came from T cells, B-cell-depleted T cells, or PBMCs.

The CDR3 spans 12 residues. V lost 3 bases and J lost 4, with 8 bases in between. CDR1 and CDR2 (germline): DFQATT, SNEGSKA (reference sequence). This clonotype was sampled from a human donor in a cohort sampled during active COVID-19. The material sequenced was peripheral blood. The V and J genes are TRBV20-1 and TRBJ2-3; D remains unclear. CDR3 amino acids: CSASLSADTQYF. CDR3 bases: TGCAGTGCTAGTCTTTCTGCAGATACGCAGTATTTT.